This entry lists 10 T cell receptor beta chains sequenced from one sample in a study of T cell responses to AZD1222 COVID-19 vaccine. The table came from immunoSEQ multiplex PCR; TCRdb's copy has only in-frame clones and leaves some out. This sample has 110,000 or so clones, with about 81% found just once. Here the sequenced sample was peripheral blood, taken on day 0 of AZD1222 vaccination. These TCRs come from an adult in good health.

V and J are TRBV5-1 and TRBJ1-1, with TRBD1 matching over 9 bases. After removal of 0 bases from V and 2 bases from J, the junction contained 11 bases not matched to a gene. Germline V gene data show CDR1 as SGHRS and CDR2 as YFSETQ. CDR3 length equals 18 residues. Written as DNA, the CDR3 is TGCGCCAGCAGCTTGGGTATTGGCGGGACAGGGTTTAACACTGAAGCTTTCTTT. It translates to CASSLGIGGTGFNTEAFF.

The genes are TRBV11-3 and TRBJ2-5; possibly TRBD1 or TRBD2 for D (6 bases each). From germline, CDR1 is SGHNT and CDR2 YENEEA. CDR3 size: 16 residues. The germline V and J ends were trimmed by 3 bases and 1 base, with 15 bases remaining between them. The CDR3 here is CASSFRGGITQETQYF. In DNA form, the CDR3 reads TGTGCCAGCAGCTTTAGAGGGGGGATAACCCAAGAGACCCAGTACTTC.

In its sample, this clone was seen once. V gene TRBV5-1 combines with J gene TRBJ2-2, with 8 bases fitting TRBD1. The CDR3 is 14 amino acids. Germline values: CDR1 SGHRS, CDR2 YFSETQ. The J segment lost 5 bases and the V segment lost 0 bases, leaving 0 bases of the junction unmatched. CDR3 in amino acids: CASSLDRGTGELFF. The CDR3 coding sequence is TGCGCCAGCAGCTTGGACAGGGGGACCGGGGAGCTGTTTTTT.

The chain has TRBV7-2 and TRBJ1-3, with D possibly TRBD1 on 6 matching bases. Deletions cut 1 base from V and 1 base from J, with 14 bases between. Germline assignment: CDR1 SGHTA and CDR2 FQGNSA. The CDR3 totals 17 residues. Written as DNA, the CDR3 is TGTGCCAGCAGCTTAGGGGCAGGGGTTATTTCTGGAAACACCATATATTTT. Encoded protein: CASSLGAGVISGNTIYF.

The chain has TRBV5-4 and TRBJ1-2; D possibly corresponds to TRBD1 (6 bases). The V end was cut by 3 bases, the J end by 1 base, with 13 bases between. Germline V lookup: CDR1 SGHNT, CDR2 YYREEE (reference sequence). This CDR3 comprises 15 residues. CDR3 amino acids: CASSSPKDSNYGYTF. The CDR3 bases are TGTGCCAGCAGCTCTCCAAAGGACAGTAACTATGGCTACACCTTC.

CDR3 bases: TGTGCCAGCAGTCAGGGGGATGGATTTGCTGAAGCTTTCTTT. The encoded protein is CASSQGDGFAEAFF. The V and J genes are TRBV27 and TRBJ1-1; 7 nucleotides match TRBD1. With 5 bases clipped from V and 6 bases from J, the junction kept 9 bases outside the gene matches. The CDR3 consists of 14 residues. The germline V gene has CDR1 MNHEY and CDR2 SMNVEV (reference sequence).

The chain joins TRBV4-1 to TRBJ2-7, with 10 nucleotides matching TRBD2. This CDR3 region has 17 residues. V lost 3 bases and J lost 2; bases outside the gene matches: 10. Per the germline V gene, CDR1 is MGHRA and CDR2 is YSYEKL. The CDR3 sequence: CASSQQPSGGPTYEQYF. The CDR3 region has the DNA TGCGCCAGCAGCCAGCAACCTAGCGGGGGCCCTACCTACGAGCAGTACTTC.

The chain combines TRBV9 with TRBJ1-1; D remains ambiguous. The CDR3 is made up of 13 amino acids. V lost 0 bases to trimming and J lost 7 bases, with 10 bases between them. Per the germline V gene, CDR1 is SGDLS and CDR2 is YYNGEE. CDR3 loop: CASSVDHGGEAFF. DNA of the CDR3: TGTGCCAGCAGCGTAGACCATGGCGGTGAAGCTTTCTTT.

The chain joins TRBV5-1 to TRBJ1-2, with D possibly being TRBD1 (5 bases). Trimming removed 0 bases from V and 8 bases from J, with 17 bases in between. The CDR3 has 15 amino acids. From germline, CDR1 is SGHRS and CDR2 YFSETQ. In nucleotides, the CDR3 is TGCGCCAGCAGCTTGGCTGGGACCCGCTCAGGAGGCTACACCTTC. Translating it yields CASSLAGTRSGGYTF. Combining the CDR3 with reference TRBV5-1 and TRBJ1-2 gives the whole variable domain KAGVTQTPRYLIKTRGQQVTLSCSPISGHRSVSWYQQTPGQGLQFLFEYFSETQRNKGNFPGRFSGRQFSNSRSEMNVSTLELGDSALYLCASSLAGTRSGGYTFGSGTRLTVV.

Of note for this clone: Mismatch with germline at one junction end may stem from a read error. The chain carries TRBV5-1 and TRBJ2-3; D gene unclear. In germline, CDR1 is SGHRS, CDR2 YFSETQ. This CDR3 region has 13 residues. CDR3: CASSLGATNTQYF. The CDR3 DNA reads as TGCGCCAGCAGCTTGGGGGCCACAAATACGCAGTATTTT.